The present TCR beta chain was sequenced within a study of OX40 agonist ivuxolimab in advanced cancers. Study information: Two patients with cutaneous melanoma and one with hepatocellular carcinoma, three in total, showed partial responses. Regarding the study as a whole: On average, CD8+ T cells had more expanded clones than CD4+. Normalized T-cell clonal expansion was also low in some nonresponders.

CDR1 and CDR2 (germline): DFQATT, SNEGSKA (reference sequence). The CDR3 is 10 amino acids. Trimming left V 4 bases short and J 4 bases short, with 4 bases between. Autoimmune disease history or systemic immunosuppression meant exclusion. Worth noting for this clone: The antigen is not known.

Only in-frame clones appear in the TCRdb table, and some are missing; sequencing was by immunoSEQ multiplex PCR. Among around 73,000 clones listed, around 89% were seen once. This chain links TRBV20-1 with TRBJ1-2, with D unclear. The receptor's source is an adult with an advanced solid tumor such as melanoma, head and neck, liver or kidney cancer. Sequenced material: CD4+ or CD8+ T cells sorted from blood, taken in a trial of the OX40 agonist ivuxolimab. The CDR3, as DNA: TGCAGTGCTACCTCCTATGGCTACACCTTC. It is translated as CSATSYGYTF.